This T cell receptor beta chain stems from a study of blood T cell repertoires in COVID-19. Germline CDR1 is SNHLY and CDR2 is FYNNEI. The V and J ends lost 3 bases and 7 bases, in that order; junction bases with no gene match: 7. This CDR3 spans 15 amino acids. In the authors' workflow: Estimates of nucleated cell counts were drawn from the amplification of reference gene primers. Profiled with immunoSEQ multiplex PCR; TCRdb holds only in-frame clones, not every one. Clone size and the V and J calls come from that table; the DNA yielded D and trimming. The sample has 200,000 to 250,000 clones, roughly four fifths seen once; the top ten hold about an eighth.

This sequence originates from a woman aged 40-49 years with acute or convalescent COVID-19. V gene TRBV2 combines with J gene TRBJ2-2; 8 nucleotides align to TRBD2. The sample was peripheral blood. CDR3 sequence: CASSDVGRAGGELFF. The CDR3 coding sequence is TGTGCCAGCAGTGACGTCGGGAGGGCTGGCGGGGAGCTGTTTTTT.